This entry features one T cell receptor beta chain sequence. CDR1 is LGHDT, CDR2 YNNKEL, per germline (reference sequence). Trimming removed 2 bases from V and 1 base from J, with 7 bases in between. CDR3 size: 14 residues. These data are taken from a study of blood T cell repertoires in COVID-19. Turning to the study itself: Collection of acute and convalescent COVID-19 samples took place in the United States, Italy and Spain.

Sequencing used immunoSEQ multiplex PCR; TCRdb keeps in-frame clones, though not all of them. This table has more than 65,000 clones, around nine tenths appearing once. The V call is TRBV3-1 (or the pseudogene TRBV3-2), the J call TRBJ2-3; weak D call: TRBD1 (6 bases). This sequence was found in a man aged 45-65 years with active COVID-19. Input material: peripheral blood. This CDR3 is CASSQRTGTDTQYF. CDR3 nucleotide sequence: TGTGCCAGCAGCCAACGGACAGGCACAGATACGCAGTATTTT.